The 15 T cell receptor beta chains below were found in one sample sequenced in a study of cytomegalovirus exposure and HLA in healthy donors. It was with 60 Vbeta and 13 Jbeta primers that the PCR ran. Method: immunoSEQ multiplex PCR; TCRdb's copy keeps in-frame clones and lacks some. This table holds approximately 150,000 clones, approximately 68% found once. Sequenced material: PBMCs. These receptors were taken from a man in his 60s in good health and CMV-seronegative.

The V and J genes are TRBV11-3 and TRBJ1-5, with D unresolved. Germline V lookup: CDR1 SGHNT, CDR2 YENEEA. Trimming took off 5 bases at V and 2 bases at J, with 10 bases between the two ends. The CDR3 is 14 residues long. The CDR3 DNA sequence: TGTGCCAGCAGCCTCCAGACTCGCAATCAGCCCCAGCATTTT. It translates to CASSLQTRNQPQHF.

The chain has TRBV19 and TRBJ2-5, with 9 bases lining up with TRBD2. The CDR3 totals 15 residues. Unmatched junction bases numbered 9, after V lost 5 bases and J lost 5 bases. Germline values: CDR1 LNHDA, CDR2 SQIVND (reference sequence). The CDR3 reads CASSSTGTSWETQYF. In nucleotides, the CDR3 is TGTGCCAGTAGTTCTACCGGGACTAGCTGGGAGACCCAGTACTTC.

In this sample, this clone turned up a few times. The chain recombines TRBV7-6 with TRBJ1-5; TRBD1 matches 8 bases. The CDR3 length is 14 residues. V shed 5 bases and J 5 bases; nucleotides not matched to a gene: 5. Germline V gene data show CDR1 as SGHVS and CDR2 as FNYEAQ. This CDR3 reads CASSLGQGDQPQHF. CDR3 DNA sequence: TGTGCCAGCAGCCTCGGACAGGGAGATCAGCCCCAGCATTTT.

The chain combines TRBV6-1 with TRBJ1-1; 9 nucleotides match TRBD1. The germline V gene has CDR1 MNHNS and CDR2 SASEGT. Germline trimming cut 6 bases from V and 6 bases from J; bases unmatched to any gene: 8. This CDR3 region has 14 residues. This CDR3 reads CASSNRTGVAEAFF. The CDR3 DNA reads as TGTGCCAGCAGCAACCGGACAGGGGTCGCTGAAGCTTTCTTT.

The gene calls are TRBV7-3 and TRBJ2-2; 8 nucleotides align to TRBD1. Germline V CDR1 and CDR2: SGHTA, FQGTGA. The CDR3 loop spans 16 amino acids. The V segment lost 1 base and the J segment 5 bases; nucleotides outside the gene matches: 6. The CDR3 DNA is TGTGCCAGCAGCTTAAACAGGGGGGCGAGTACCGGGGAGCTGTTTTTT. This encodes CASSLNRGASTGELFF.

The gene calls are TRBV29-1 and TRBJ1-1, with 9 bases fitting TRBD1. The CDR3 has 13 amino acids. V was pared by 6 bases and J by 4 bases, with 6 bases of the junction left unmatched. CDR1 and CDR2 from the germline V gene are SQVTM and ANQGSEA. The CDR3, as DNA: TGCAGCGTGGGACAGGGTAAGGGCACTGAAGCTTTCTTT. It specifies CSVGQGKGTEAFF.

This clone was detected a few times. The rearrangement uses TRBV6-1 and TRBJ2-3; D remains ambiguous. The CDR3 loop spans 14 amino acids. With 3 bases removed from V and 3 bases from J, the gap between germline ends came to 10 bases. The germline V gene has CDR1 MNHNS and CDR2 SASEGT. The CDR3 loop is CASSEIHSTDTQYF. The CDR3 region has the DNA TGTGCCAGCAGTGAGATTCACAGTACAGATACGCAGTATTTT.

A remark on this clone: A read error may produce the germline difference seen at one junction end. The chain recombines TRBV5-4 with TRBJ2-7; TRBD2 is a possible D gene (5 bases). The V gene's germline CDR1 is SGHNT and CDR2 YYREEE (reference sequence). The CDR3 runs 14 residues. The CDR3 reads CASSVGSSSYKQYF. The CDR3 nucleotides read TGTGCCAGCAGCGTGGGATCTAGCTCCTACAAGCAGTACTTC. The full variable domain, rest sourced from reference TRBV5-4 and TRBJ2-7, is ETGVTQSPTHLIKTRGQQVTLRCSSQSGHNTVSWYQQALGQGPQFIFQYYREEENGRGNFPPRFSGLQFPNYSSELNVNALELDDSALYLCASSVGSSSYKQYFGPGTRLTVT.

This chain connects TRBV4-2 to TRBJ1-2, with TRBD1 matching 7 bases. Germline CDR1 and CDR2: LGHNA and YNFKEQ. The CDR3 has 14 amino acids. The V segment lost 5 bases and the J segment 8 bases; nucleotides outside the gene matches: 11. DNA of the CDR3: TGTGCCAGCAGCTCCCGACAGGGAGAAGTGGGCTACACCTTC. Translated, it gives CASSSRQGEVGYTF.

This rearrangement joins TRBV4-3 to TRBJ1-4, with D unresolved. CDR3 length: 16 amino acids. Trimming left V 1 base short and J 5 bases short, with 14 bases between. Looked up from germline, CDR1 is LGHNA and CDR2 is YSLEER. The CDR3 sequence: CASSQGFGTRNEKLFF. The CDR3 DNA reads TGCGCCAGCAGCCAAGGGTTCGGTACGAGGAATGAAAAACTGTTTTTT.

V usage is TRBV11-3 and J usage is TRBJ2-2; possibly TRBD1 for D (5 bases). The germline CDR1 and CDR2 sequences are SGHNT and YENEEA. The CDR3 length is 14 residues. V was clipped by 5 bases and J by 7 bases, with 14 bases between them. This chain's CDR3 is CASSPGRVGGELFF. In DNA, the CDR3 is TGTGCCAGCAGCCCGGGCAGGGTCGGCGGGGAGCTGTTTTTT. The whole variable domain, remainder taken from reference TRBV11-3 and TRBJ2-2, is EAGVVQSPRYKIIEKKQPVAFWCNPISGHNTLYWYLQNLGQGPELLIRYENEEAVDDSQLPKDRFSAERLKGVDSTLKIQPAELGDSAVYLCASSPGRVGGELFFGEGSRLTVL.

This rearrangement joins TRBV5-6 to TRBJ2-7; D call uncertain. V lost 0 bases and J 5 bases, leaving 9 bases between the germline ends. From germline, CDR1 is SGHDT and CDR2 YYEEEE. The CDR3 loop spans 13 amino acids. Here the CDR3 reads CASSLGLGDEQYF. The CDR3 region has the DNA TGTGCCAGCAGCTTGGGGTTAGGAGACGAGCAGTACTTC.

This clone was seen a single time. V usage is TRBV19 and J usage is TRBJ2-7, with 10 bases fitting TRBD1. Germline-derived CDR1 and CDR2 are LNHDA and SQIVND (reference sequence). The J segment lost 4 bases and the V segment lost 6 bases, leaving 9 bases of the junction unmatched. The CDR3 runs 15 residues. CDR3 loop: CASSPRGQGNYEQYF. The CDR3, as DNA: TGTGCCAGTAGCCCTCGGGGACAGGGGAATTACGAGCAGTACTTC. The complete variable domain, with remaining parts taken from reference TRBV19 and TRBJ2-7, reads DGGITQSPKYLFRKEGQNVTLSCEQNLNHDAMYWYRQDPGQGLRLIYYSQIVNDFQKGDIAEGYSVSREKKESFPLTVTSAQKNPTAFYLCASSPRGQGNYEQYFGPGTRLTVT.

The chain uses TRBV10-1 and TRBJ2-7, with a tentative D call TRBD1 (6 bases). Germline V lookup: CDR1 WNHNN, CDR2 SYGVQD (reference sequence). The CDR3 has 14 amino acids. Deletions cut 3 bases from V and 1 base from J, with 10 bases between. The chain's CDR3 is CASSDPTGSYEQYF. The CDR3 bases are TGCGCCAGCAGTGACCCGACAGGTTCCTACGAGCAGTACTTC.

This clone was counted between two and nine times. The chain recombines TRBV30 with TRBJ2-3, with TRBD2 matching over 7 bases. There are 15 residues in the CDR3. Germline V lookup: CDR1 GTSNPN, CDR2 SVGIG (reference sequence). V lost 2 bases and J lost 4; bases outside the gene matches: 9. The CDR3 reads CAWSTRDYHADTQYF. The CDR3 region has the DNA TGTGCCTGGAGTACCCGGGACTATCATGCAGATACGCAGTATTTT.